Below are 27 T cell receptor beta chains sequenced from a single sample in a study of monozygotic twins with inflammatory bowel disease. Reanalyzing the 5' RACE reads, TCRdb keeps one entry per CDR3 protein, without DNA. The sample totals more than 350,000 distinct CDR3 sequences; its top ten clones hold roughly 2.2%. Sequencing was performed on blood. Every receptor here comes from a human donor with ulcerative colitis or Crohn's disease, or a healthy co-twin of an affected twin (not recorded which).

The J gene is TRBJ2-2, the V gene TRBV5-1; TCRdb calls TRBD1, which cannot be checked without DNA. The CDR3 has 15 amino acids. From germline, CDR1 is SGHRS and CDR2 YFSETQ. CDR3 protein: CASSPWTGVTGELFF. Full variable domain (missing parts from reference TRBV5-1 and TRBJ2-2): KAGVTQTPRYLIKTRGQQVTLSCSPISGHRSVSWYQQTPGQGLQFLFEYFSETQRNKGNFPGRFSGRQFSNSRSEMNVSTLELGDSALYLCASSPWTGVTGELFFGEGSRLTVL.

This chain connects TRBV15 to TRBJ2-7; TCRdb's D gene call, TRBD1, goes unchecked for lack of DNA. The CDR3 totals 17 residues. Germline V lookup: CDR1 LNHNV, CDR2 YYDKDF (reference sequence). The CDR3: CATSRTSGTQETYEQYF.

V gene TRBV28 combines with J gene TRBJ2-1; the TCRdb call, TRBD2, lacks DNA for checking. The CDR3 spans 15 residues. Germline CDR1 is MDHEN and CDR2 is SYDVKM. The CDR3 loop reads CASRGLAGNYNEQFF.

The chain joins TRBV6-2 or TRBV6-3 to TRBJ2-7; TCRdb picks TRBD2, but there is no DNA to check that call. The germline gives CDR1 MNHEY, CDR2 SVGEGT. The CDR3 sequence is 15 residues long. The CDR3 sequence: CASRGERELPYEQYF.

V gene TRBV5-6 combines with J gene TRBJ2-1. This CDR3 region has 14 residues. CDR1 and CDR2 from the germline V gene are SGHDT and YYEEEE. The CDR3 protein is CASSFGQPYNEQFF.

The chain uses TRBV6-1 and TRBJ2-1; TCRdb's assignment of TRBD1 cannot be checked, as there is no DNA. There are 15 residues in the CDR3. The germline V gene encodes CDR1 MNHNS and CDR2 SASEGT. Here the CDR3 reads CASSDGREWYNEQFF.

The rearrangement links TRBV6-5 to TRBJ1-5; the TRBD1 assignment by TCRdb is unverifiable without DNA. This CDR3 has 16 amino acids. Germline CDR1 MNHEY, CDR2 SVGAGI. CDR3 in amino acids: CASVWGGGDSNQPQHF.

V gene TRBV20-1 combines with J gene TRBJ2-3; TCRdb proposes TRBD2, but this gene call is untestable without DNA. CDR1 and CDR2 (germline): DFQATT, SNEGSKA (reference sequence). The CDR3 runs to 14 residues. Here the CDR3 reads CSSLTSGGPDTQYF.

The gene calls are TRBV12-3 or TRBV12-4 and TRBJ2-2; TCRdb's D call of TRBD2 is untestable without DNA. The CDR3 covers 14 residues. The CDR3: CASSHGLVSGELFF.

The chain links TRBV12-3 or TRBV12-4 to TRBJ1-2. The CDR3 is 15 amino acids. The CDR3 reads CASSLGGSLSYGYTF.

The chain carries TRBV5-1 and TRBJ2-1; no DNA is available, so the TRBD1 call from TCRdb remains unchecked. CDR3 length: 16 amino acids. Per the germline V gene, CDR1 is SGHRS and CDR2 is YFSETQ. CDR3 sequence reads: CASSPGTTSSYNEQFF.

The chain carries TRBV30 and TRBJ2-5; the D gene TCRdb calls, TRBD2, cannot be checked with no DNA. The CDR3 extends over 15 amino acids. The germline V gene encodes CDR1 GTSNPN and CDR2 SVGIG (reference sequence). CDR3 residues: CAWSVSQTLRETQYF.

The chain joins TRBV15 to TRBJ1-6; TCRdb lists TRBD1, though no DNA is available to test this call. This CDR3 is 14 amino acids long. Germline CDR1 LNHNV, CDR2 YYDKDF (reference sequence). The CDR3 spells CATSRTGQNSPLHF.

This chain joins TRBV27 and TRBJ1-1. This CDR3 contains 14 residues. The germline gives CDR1 MNHEY, CDR2 SMNVEV (reference sequence). The CDR3 loop is CASSLSGQNTEAFF.

The gene calls are TRBV7-2 and TRBJ2-3. Germline CDR1 reads SGHTA; CDR2 reads FQGNSA. CDR3 length: 15 amino acids. The CDR3 sequence: CASSLALQPTDTQYF.

This chain uses TRBV7-3 with TRBJ1-2; without DNA, the TCRdb call of TRBD1 cannot be checked. Germline values: CDR1 SGHTA, CDR2 FQGTGA. The CDR3 runs to 13 residues. The CDR3 reads CASSLTSGDGYTF.

CDR3 residues: CASSSTRTEQYF. The rearrangement uses TRBV13 and TRBJ2-7. The CDR3 extends over 12 amino acids. The germline V gene encodes CDR1 PRHDT and CDR2 FYEKMQ (reference sequence).

The CDR3 spells CASRRTVEKLFF. The rearrangement uses TRBV12-3 or TRBV12-4 and TRBJ1-4. CDR3 length: 12 residues.

The chain combines TRBV20-1 with TRBJ1-4. Germline V gene data show CDR1 as DFQATT and CDR2 as SNEGSKA (reference sequence). CDR3 length: 16 amino acids. The CDR3 region is CSARDNKAETNEKLFF.

The chain recombines TRBV5-5 with TRBJ1-3; the TCRdb call, TRBD1, lacks DNA for checking. Germline V gives CDR1 SGHKS, CDR2 YYEKEE (reference sequence). The CDR3 covers 15 residues. CDR3: CASSLQGAYGNTIYF. The full variable domain, in which reference TRBV5-5 and TRBJ1-3 provide the parts outside the CDR3, is DAGVTQSPTHLIKTRGQQVTLRCSPISGHKSVSWYQQVLGQGPQFIFQYYEKEERGRGNFPDRFSARQFPNYSSELNVNALLLGDSALYLCASSLQGAYGNTIYFGEGSWLTVV.

The V gene is TRBV3-1, the J gene TRBJ1-2. CDR3 length: 15 residues. Germline lookup yields CDR1 LGHDT and CDR2 YNNKEL (reference sequence). CDR3 in amino acids: CASSQDVRSLNGYTF.

The CDR3 reads CASSLAGLREQFF. The V gene is TRBV7-2, the J gene TRBJ2-1. The CDR3 loop spans 13 amino acids. CDR1 is SGHTA and CDR2 is FQGNSA in the germline V gene.

V and J are TRBV28 and TRBJ1-2; without DNA, the TCRdb call of TRBD1 cannot be checked. Germline V gene sequence: CDR1 MDHEN, CDR2 SYDVKM. This CDR3 contains 15 residues. The CDR3 loop is CASSSQGRVNYGYTF.

The CDR3 here is CASSLAGVWTEAFF. The rearrangement links TRBV12-3 or TRBV12-4 to TRBJ1-1. CDR3 size: 14 residues.

J is TRBJ2-5 and V is TRBV7-2; TCRdb's assignment of TRBD1 cannot be checked, as there is no DNA. The CDR3 has 13 amino acids. Germline assignment: CDR1 SGHTA and CDR2 FQGNSA. The CDR3 here is CASSAGQWETQYF.

The chain couples TRBV5-6 to TRBJ2-5; TCRdb's D call, TRBD2, is unchecked because there is no DNA. This CDR3 spans 14 amino acids. From germline, CDR1 is SGHDT and CDR2 YYEEEE. The CDR3 protein is CASHFMGPGETQYF.

The chain recombines TRBV28 with TRBJ2-7. This CDR3 spans 11 amino acids. CDR1 and CDR2 from the germline V gene are MDHEN and SYDVKM. The CDR3 loop is CASRTYYEQYF.